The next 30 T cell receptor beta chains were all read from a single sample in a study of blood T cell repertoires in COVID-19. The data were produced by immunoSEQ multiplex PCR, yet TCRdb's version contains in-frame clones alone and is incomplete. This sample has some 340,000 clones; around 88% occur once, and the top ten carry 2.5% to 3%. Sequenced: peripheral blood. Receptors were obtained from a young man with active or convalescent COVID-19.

CDR3 residues: CASSFRGSYSNQPQHF. For the CDR3, the DNA is TGTGCCAGCAGCTTCAGGGGCTCATATAGCAATCAGCCCCAGCATTTT. The V gene is TRBV5-6, the J gene TRBJ1-5, with TRBD1 as a possible D gene (6 bases). CDR3 length: 16 amino acids. Germline V gene data show CDR1 as SGHDT and CDR2 as YYEEEE. Trimming took 2 bases from V and 0 from J, leaving 12 bases between them.

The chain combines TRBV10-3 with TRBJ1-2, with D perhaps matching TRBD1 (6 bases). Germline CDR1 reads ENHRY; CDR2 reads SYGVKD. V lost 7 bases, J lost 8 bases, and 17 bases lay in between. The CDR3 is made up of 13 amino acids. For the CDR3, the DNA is TGTGCCATCACTCTGAACAGGGAGGGGGGCTACACCTTC. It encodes CAITLNREGGYTF.

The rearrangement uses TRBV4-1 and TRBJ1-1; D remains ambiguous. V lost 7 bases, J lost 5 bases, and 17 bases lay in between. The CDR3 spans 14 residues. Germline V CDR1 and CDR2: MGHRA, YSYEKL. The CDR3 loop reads CASKHVLRRTEAFF. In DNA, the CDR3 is TGCGCCAGCAAACATGTTCTGAGGAGGACTGAAGCTTTCTTT.

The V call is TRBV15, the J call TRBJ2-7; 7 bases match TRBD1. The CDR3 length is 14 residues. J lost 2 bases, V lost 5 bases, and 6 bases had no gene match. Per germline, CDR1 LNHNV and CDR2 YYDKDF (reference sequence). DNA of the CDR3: TGTGCCACCAGCGACAGGGTGGGGCCCTACGAGCAGTACTTC. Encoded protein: CATSDRVGPYEQYF.

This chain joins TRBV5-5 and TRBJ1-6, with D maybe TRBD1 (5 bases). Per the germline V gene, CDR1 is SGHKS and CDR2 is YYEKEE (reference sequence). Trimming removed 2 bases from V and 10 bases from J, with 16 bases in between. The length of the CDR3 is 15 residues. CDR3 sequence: CASSFEGAGFSPLHF. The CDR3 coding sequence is TGTGCCAGCAGCTTTGAAGGGGCCGGTTTCTCACCCCTCCACTTT.

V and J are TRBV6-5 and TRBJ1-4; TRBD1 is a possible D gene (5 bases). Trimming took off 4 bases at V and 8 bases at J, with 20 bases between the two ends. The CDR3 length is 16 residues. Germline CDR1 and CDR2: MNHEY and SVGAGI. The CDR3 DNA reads TGTGCCAGCAGTTGGGGTCCGGTGCTATCAGGGGAAAAACTGTTTTTT. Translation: CASSWGPVLSGEKLFF.

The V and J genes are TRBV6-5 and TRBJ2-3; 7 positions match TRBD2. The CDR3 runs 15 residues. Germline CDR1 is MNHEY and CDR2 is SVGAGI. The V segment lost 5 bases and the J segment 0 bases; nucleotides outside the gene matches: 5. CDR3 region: CASSPGLPSTDTQYF. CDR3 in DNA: TGTGCCAGCAGTCCGGGACTACCTAGCACAGATACGCAGTATTTT.

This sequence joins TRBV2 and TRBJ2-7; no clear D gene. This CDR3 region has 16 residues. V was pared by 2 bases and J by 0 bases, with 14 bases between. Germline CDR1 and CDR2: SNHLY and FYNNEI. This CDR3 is CASSESGLSSSYEQYF. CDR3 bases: TGTGCCAGCAGTGAATCTGGGCTCTCCAGCTCCTACGAGCAGTACTTC.

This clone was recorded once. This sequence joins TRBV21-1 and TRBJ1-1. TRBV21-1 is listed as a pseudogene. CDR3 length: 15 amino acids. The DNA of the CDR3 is TGTGCCAGCAGTTCCTTGGGGGGTAACATCACTGAAGCTTTCTTT. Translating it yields CASSSLGGNITEAFF.

DNA of the CDR3: TGTGCCAGCAGTTCCTACAGGGGCTCCGGTGGACCCCAGCATTTT. Translation: CASSSYRGSGGPQHF. The chain employs TRBV28 and TRBJ1-5; 7 nucleotides align to TRBD1. The length of the CDR3 is 15 residues. Per germline, CDR1 MDHEN and CDR2 SYDVKM. Trimming removed 4 bases from V and 10 bases from J; junction bases left unmatched: 13.

The CDR3 here is CASWTGAGNTIYF. CDR3 DNA sequence: TGTGCCAGCTGGACAGGGGCTGGAAACACCATATATTTT. V and J are TRBV6-5 and TRBJ1-3, with TRBD1 matching 9 bases. This CDR3 is built from 13 residues. The germline V gene has CDR1 MNHEY and CDR2 SVGAGI. V shed 8 bases and J 2 bases; nucleotides not matched to a gene: 1.

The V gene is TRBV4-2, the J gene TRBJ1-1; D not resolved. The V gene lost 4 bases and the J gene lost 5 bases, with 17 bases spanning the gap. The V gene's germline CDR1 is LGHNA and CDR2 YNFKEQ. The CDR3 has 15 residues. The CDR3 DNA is TGTGCCAGCAGCCCTACTGACGGGTCGGGGACTGAAGCTTTCTTT. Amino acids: CASSPTDGSGTEAFF.

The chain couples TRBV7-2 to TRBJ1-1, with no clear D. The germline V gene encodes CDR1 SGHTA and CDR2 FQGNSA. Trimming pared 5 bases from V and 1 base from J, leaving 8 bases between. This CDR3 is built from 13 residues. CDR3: CASSPDWNTEAFF. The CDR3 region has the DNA TGTGCCAGCAGCCCAGACTGGAACACTGAAGCTTTCTTT.

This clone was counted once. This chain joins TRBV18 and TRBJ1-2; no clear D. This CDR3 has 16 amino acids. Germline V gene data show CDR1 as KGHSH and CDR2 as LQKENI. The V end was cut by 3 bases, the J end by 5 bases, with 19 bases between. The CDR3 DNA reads TGTGCCAGCTCACCGGCGGGCTTCGGACTGAGTTATGGCTACACCTTC. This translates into CASSPAGFGLSYGYTF. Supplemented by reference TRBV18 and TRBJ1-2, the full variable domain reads NAGVMQNPRHLVRRRGQEARLRCSPMKGHSHVYWYRQLPEEGLKFMVYLQKENIIDESGMPKERFSAEFPKEGPSILRIQQVVRGDSAAYFCASSPAGFGLSYGYTFGSGTRLTVV.

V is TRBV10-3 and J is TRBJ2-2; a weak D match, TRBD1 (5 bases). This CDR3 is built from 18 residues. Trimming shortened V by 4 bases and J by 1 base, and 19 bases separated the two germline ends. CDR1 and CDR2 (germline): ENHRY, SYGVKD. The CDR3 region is CAISGGQASPGNTGELFF. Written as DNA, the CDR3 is TGTGCCATCAGTGGGGGCCAGGCCAGTCCCGGGAACACCGGGGAGCTGTTTTTT.

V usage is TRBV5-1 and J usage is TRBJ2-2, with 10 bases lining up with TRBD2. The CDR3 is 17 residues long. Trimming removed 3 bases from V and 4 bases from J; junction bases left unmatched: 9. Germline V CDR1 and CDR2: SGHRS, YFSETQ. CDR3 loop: CASSSNPSGGVTGELFF. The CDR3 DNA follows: TGCGCCAGCAGCTCAAATCCCAGCGGGGGGGTCACCGGGGAGCTGTTTTTT.

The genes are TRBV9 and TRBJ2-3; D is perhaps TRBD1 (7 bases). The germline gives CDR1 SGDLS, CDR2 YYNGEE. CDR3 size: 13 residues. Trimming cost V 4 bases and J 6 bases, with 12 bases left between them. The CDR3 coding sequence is TGTGCCAGCAGCACCCAGGGGGGTGATACGCAGTATTTT. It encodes CASSTQGGDTQYF.

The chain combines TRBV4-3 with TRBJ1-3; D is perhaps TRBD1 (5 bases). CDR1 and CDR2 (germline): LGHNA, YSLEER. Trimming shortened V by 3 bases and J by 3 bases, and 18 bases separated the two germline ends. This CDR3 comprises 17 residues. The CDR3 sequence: CASSHQTGGSGGNTIYF. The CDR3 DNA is TGCGCCAGCAGCCACCAGACGGGGGGGTCGGGTGGAAACACCATATATTTT.

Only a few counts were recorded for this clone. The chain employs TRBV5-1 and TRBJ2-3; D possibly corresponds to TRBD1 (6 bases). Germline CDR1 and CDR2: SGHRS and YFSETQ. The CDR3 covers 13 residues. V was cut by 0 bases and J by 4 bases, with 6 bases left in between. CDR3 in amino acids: CASSLEGADTQYF. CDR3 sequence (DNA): TGCGCCAGCAGCTTGGAGGGGGCAGATACGCAGTATTTT.

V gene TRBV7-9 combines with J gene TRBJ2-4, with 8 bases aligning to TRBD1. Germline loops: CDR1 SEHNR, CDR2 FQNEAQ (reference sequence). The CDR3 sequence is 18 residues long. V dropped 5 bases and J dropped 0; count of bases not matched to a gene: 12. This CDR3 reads CASSRAGQGGLAKNIQYF. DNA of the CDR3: TGTGCCAGCAGCCGTGCAGGACAGGGCGGTTTAGCCAAAAACATTCAGTACTTC.

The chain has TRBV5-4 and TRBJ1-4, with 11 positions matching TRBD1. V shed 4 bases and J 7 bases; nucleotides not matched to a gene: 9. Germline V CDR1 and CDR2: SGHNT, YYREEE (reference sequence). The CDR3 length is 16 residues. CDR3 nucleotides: TGTGCCAGCAGCACCGGGACAGGGGGAAAAGTTGAAAAACTGTTTTTT. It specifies CASSTGTGGKVEKLFF.

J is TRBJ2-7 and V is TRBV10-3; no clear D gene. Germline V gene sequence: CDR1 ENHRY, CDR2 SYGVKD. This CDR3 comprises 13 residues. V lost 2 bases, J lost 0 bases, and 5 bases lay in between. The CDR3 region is CAISEGLSYEQYF. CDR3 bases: TGTGCCATCAGTGAGGGCCTCTCCTACGAGCAGTACTTC.

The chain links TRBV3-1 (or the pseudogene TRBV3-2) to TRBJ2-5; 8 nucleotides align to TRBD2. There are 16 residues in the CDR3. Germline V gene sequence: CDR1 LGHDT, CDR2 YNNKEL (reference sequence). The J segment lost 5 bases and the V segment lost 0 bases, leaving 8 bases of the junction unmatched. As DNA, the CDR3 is TGTGCCAGCAGCCAAGATGTTCGAGCGGGGGCCGAGACCCAGTACTTC. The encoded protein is CASSQDVRAGAETQYF.

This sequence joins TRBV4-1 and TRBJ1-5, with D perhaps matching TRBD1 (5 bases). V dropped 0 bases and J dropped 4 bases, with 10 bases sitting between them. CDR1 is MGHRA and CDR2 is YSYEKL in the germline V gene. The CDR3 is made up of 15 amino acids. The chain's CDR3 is CASSQEVQVNQPQHF. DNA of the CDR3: TGCGCCAGCAGCCAAGAAGTACAGGTGAATCAGCCCCAGCATTTT.

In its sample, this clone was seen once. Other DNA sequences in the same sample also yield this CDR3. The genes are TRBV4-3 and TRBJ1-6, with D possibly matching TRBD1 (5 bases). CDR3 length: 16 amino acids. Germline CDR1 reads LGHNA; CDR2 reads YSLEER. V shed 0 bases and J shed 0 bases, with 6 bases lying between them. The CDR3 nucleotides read TGCGCCAGCAGCCAAGATAGGGGCTCCTATAATTCACCCCTCCACTTT. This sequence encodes CASSQDRGSYNSPLHF.

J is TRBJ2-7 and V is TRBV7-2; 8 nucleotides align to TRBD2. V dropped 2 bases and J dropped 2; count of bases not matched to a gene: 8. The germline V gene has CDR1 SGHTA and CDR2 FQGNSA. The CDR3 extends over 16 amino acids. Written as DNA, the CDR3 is TGTGCCAGCAGCTTAATCGGTCCAGCGGGAGCCTACGAGCAGTACTTC. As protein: CASSLIGPAGAYEQYF.

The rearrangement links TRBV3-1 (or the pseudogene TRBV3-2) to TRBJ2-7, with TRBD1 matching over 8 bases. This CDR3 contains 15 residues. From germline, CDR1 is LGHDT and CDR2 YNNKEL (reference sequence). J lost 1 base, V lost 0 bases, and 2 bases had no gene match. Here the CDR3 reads CASSQDRGRSYEQYF. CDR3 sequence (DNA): TGTGCCAGCAGCCAAGACAGGGGGCGGTCCTACGAGCAGTACTTC.

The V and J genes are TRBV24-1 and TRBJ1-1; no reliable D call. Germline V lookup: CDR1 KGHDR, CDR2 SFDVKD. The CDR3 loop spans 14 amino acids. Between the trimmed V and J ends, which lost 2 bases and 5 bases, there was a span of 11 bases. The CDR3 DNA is TGTGCCACCAGTGATTCGACCAAGAGGACTGAAGCTTTCTTT. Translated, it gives CATSDSTKRTEAFF.

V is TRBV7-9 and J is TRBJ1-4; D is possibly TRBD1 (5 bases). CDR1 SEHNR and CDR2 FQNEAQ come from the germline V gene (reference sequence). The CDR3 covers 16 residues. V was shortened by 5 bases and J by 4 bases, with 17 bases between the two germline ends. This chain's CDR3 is CASSSGGLWDNEKLFF. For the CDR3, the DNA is TGTGCCAGCAGCAGTGGGGGGTTATGGGATAATGAAAAACTGTTTTTT.

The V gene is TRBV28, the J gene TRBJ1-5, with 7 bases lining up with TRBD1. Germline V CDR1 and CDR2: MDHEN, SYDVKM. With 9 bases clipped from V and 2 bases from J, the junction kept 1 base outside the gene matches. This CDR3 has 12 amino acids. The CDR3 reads CASQGGNQPQHF. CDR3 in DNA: TGTGCCAGTCAGGGGGGCAATCAGCCCCAGCATTTT.